These 6 T cell receptor beta chains originate from one sample sequenced in a study of spatial heterogeneity in lung cancer. Regarding time point: sample taken at primary tumor resection. From tumor, nontumor lung or frozen PBMC, whole RNA was taken unsorted for sequencing. In TCRdb, the 5' RACE reads were re-called with MiXCR into one record per CDR3 protein. The sample lists roughly 80,000 distinct CDR3 sequences; roughly 12% were seen once. Sequencing used PBMCs, obtained at surgery. The receptors were sampled from a male donor with early-stage non-small cell lung cancer.

This clonotype was found a few times. The CDR3 coding sequence is TGCGCCAGCAGCTTGGATTTGCGGGGTTGGGAGACCCAGTACTTC. It yields the protein CASSLDLRGWETQYF. The V call is TRBV5-1, the J call TRBJ2-5, with D possibly TRBD2 on 6 matching bases. Germline CDR1 SGHRS, CDR2 YFSETQ. This CDR3 region has 15 residues. V lost 0 bases, J lost 5 bases, and 14 bases lay in between.

The chain joins TRBV7-8 to TRBJ2-5; D remains ambiguous. The V end was cut by 4 bases, the J end by 5 bases, with 20 bases between. Germline V CDR1 and CDR2: SGHVS, FQNEAQ. There are 16 residues in the CDR3. The CDR3 nucleotides are TGTGCCAGCAGCTCCCGCCGGGCCAACTCCGGGGAGACCCAGTACTTC. It encodes CASSSRRANSGETQYF.

This clonotype came up a few times. The chain is built from TRBV6-6 and TRBJ1-2, with D possibly matching TRBD1 (6 bases). This CDR3 spans 13 amino acids. The V and J ends lost 7 bases and 4 bases respectively, with 13 bases between them. The germline V gene encodes CDR1 MNHNY and CDR2 SVGAGI (reference sequence). The CDR3: CASMFPDSYGYTF. CDR3 DNA: TGTGCCAGCATGTTCCCGGACAGCTATGGCTACACCTTC.

This clonotype was seen a few times. The CDR3 DNA sequence: TGTGCCAGCAGCTTCGAGACAGATTACGAGCAGTACTTC. Protein product: CASSFETDYEQYF. The chain employs TRBV7-8 and TRBJ2-7; TRBD1 is a possible D gene (5 bases). The V end was cut by 3 bases, the J end by 4 bases, with 10 bases between. This CDR3 has 13 residues. CDR1 is SGHVS and CDR2 is FQNEAQ in the germline V gene.

V and J are TRBV2 and TRBJ2-7, with D uncertain. CDR1 and CDR2 (germline): SNHLY, FYNNEI. V was trimmed by 8 bases and J by 6 bases, leaving 8 bases between them. This CDR3 region has 10 residues. CDR3 protein: CASQPGEQYF. For the CDR3, the DNA is TGTGCCAGCCAGCCCGGCGAGCAGTACTTC.

This rearrangement joins TRBV15 to TRBJ2-3; no clear D. V lost 1 base, J lost 2 bases, and 4 bases lay in between. The germline gives CDR1 LNHNV, CDR2 YYDKDF (reference sequence). The CDR3 is 13 amino acids. As DNA, the CDR3 is TGTGCCACCAGCAGAGGGTTCACAGATACGCAGTATTTT. This sequence encodes CATSRGFTDTQYF.